This T cell receptor (beta chain) appears in the sequencing data of a study of vaccination effects on CD4 cells after COVID-19. Generated by immunoSEQ multiplex PCR, the TCRdb table keeps only in-frame clones and is missing some. The data hold approximately 68,000 clones, with about four fifths observed a single time. The CDR3 has 15 amino acids. V was clipped by 5 bases and J by 4 bases; unmatched bases: 10. CDR1 is SNHLY, CDR2 FYNNEI, per germline. On this clone: Its target is not known.

Sequencing in the ViraFEST assay came after antigen-specific CD4+ T cells had been expanded with viral peptide pools, which were used to stimulate PBMC. CD4+ T cells were isolated after around 10 days of culture. Nucleocapsid antibodies stayed negative before and after vaccination, showing no earlier SARS-CoV-2 infection. Cultivation was performed at about 1.8 million PBMC per well with around 10 IU/ml IL-2 and approximately 9.2 ug/ml peptides added. At days 3 and 7, half of the medium was exchanged for IL-2 medium. The source material was CD4+ T cells from PBMCs cultured with SARS-CoV-2 spike peptides, sampled before COVID-19 vaccination. This sequence was found in a human donor who received a COVID-19 vaccine. The gene calls are TRBV2 and TRBJ1-1; 7 bases map to TRBD1. CDR3 sequence (DNA): TGTGCCAGCAGTTGGCAACAGGGGTTTGGCACTGAAGCTTTCTTT. This translates into CASSWQQGFGTEAFF.